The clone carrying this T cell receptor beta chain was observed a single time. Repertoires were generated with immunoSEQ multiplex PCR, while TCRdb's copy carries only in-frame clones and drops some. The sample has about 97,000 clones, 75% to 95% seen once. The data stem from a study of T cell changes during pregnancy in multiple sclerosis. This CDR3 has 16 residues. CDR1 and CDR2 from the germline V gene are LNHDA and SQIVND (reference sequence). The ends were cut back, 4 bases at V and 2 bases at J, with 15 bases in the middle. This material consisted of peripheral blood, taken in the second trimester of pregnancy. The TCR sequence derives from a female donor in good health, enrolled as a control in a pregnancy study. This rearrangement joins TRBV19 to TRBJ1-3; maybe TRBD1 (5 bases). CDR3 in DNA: TGTGCCAGTAGTACCGGTTATGCAGGGCCTGGAAACACCATATATTTT. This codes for CASSTGYAGPGNTIYF. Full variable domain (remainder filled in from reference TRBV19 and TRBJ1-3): DGGITQSPKYLFRKEGQNVTLSCEQNLNHDAMYWYRQDPGQGLRLIYYSQIVNDFQKGDIAEGYSVSREKKESFPLTVTSAQKNPTAFYLCASSTGYAGPGNTIYFGEGSWLTVV.